This is a list of T cell receptor beta chains from one sample in a study of identical twins. TCRdb ran MiXCR on the 5' RACE reads and lists one entry per CDR3 protein. Here the sample spans roughly 200,000 distinct CDR3 sequences, approximately 15% being singletons. A further study also used this sample, focusing on T cells expressing NK-cell markers.

The sequenced material came from CD8+ T cells sorted from blood. The receptor source for this set is a woman between 18 and 29 years old in good health. CDR3s include the opening cysteine and the closing phenylalanine or tryptophan. A D gene is named only where the DNA matches it firmly. Not every row has a clone size; where given, it reads once, few, many or a size class.

v_gene	abundance	j_gene	d_gene	CDR3aa	CDR3nt
TRBV15	many	TRBJ1-5	NA	CATSRDGIESQHF	TGTGCCACCAGCAGAGATGGGATAGAGTCCCAGCATTTT
TRBV21-1	few	TRBJ1-2	NA	CASSKGLRTGTLDYGYTF	TGTGCCAGCAGCAAAGGGCTCCGGACAGGGACCTTGGACTATGGCTACACCTTC
TRBV7-9	few	TRBJ1-1	NA	CASSHLRSGTEAFF	TGTGCCAGCAGTCATCTTAGATCCGGCACTGAAGCTTTCTTT
TRBV12-3/TRBV12-4	few	TRBJ2-7	NA	CASSLTGERPYEQYF	TGTGCCAGCAGTCTTACGGGAGAGCGCCCATACGAGCAGTACTTC
TRBV28	few	TRBJ2-2	NA	CASSLASGELFF	TGTGCCAGCAGTTTAGCCAGCGGGGAGCTGTTTTTT
TRBV4-3	few	TRBJ2-7	TRBD2	CASSQDLAGEGDEQYF	TGCGCCAGCAGCCAAGATCTCGCGGGAGAAGGCGACGAGCAGTACTTC
TRBV11-2	few	TRBJ2-7	TRBD1	CASSFGTGFEQYF	TGTGCCAGCAGCTTCGGGACAGGGTTCGAGCAGTACTTC
TRBV21-1	NA	TRBJ2-3	NA	CAYSRASGNNYTDTQYF	TGTGCCTACTCAAGGGCTAGCGGAAACAACTACACAGATACGCAGTATTTT
TRBV6-5	few	TRBJ1-1	NA	CASSYSGSNTEAFF	TGTGCCAGCAGTTACTCAGGGTCTAACACTGAAGCTTTCTTT
TRBV20-1	NA	TRBJ2-7	TRBD2	CSARAVAGDSYEQYF	TGCAGTGCTAGAGCGGTAGCGGGGGACTCCTACGAGCAGTACTTC
TRBV6-1	NA	TRBJ1-6	TRBD1	CASTTLTGANSPLHF	TGTGCCAGCACCACCCTCACAGGGGCAAATTCACCCCTCCACTTT
TRBV5-1	many	TRBJ2-7	NA	CASSFLGADEQYF	TGCGCCAGCAGCTTTCTCGGGGCCGACGAGCAGTACTTC
TRBV3-1	NA	TRBJ2-2	NA	CASSPRTRTLNTGELFF	TGTGCCAGCAGCCCGCGAACTAGGACTTTAAACACCGGGGAGCTGTTTTTT
TRBV7-8	NA	TRBJ1-5	NA	CASSLDIPQPQHF	TGTGCCAGCAGCTTAGACATCCCTCAGCCCCAGCATTTT
TRBV7-2	once	TRBJ2-3	TRBD2	CASSFYSGGLTDTQYF	TGTGCCAGCAGCTTTTACAGCGGGGGGCTCACAGATACGCAGTATTTT
TRBV9	few	TRBJ2-5	NA	CASSVEAGETQYF	TGTGCCAGCAGCGTAGAAGCGGGAGAGACCCAGTACTTC
TRBV5-6	few	TRBJ2-7	NA	CASSLWGSPSYEQYF	TGTGCCAGCAGCTTGTGGGGCAGTCCCTCCTACGAGCAGTACTTC
TRBV5-1	NA	TRBJ1-1	NA	CASSPEGLDTEAFF	TGCGCCAGCAGCCCCGAAGGTTTGGACACTGAAGCTTTCTTT
TRBV6-2/TRBV6-3	few	TRBJ2-1	TRBD2	CASRSGSRGFSYNEQFF	TGTGCCAGCCGTAGCGGGAGTCGGGGTTTTTCCTACAATGAGCAGTTCTTC
TRBV11-2	few	TRBJ2-3	NA	CASSPAGVSTDTQYF	TGTGCCAGCAGCCCCGCAGGGGTAAGCACAGATACGCAGTATTTT
TRBV11-2	few	TRBJ2-7	NA	CASSFGGKAYEQYF	TGTGCCAGCAGCTTCGGGGGCAAGGCCTACGAGCAGTACTTC
TRBV12-3/TRBV12-4	few	TRBJ2-2	NA	CASIMSGNTGELFF	TGTGCCAGCATTATGTCCGGGAACACCGGGGAGCTGTTTTTT
TRBV3-1	few	TRBJ2-2	TRBD2	CASSQTGGVANTGELFF	TGTGCCAGCAGCCAGACGGGGGGAGTCGCGAACACCGGGGAGCTGTTTTTT
TRBV11-2	few	TRBJ1-1	NA	CASSSVEWGNTEAFF	TGTGCCAGCAGCTCGGTGGAGTGGGGGAACACTGAAGCTTTCTTT
TRBV4-3	NA	TRBJ2-3	NA	CASSQEPGVLLDTQYF	TGCGCCAGCAGCCAAGAACCCGGGGTTTTATTGGATACGCAGTATTTT
TRBV7-9	NA	TRBJ2-2	NA	CASSLGREWTGELFF	TGTGCCAGCAGCTTAGGAAGGGAATGGACCGGGGAGCTGTTTTTT
TRBV7-9	NA	TRBJ2-7	NA	CASSLNFISYEQYF	TGTGCCAGCAGCTTAAATTTTATCTCCTACGAGCAGTACTTC
TRBV12-3/TRBV12-4	many	TRBJ1-1	NA	CASSFIRSEAFF	TGTGCCAGCAGTTTCATTCGGTCTGAAGCTTTCTTT
TRBV10-3	NA	TRBJ1-1	NA	CAISGDTEAFF	TGTGCCATCAGTGGGGACACTGAAGCTTTCTTT
TRBV3-1	few	TRBJ2-5	NA	CASSQDLETQYF	TGTGCCAGCAGCCAAGATTTAGAGACCCAGTACTTC
TRBV3-1	NA	TRBJ1-2	TRBD1	CASSQEVTGYGGYTF	TGTGCCAGCAGCCAAGAAGTGACAGGGTACGGTGGCTACACCTTC
TRBV10-3	many	TRBJ2-1	TRBD2	CAISEGTSSYNEQFF	TGTGCCATCAGTGAAGGGACTAGCTCCTACAATGAGCAGTTCTTC
TRBV5-1	NA	TRBJ1-4	NA	CASSSGNEKLFF	TGCGCCAGCAGCTCCGGGAATGAAAAACTGTTTTTT
TRBV5-1	few	TRBJ2-1	TRBD1	CASSSLDRNPNEQFF	TGCGCCAGCAGCTCTTTGGACAGGAACCCCAATGAGCAGTTCTTC
TRBV11-3	few	TRBJ2-7	NA	CASSESPSASYEQYF	TGTGCCAGCAGCGAGTCTCCTAGCGCCTCCTACGAGCAGTACTTC
TRBV12-3/TRBV12-4	many	TRBJ2-3	TRBD2	CASSFLAGGPTDTQYF	TGTGCCAGCAGTTTCCTCGCGGGGGGGCCCACAGATACGCAGTATTTT
TRBV24-1	few	TRBJ2-1	TRBD2	CATSGTGTSVYNEQFF	TGTGCCACCAGTGGCACCGGGACTAGCGTTTACAATGAGCAGTTCTTC
TRBV27	NA	TRBJ2-7	TRBD2	CASGLAVSYEQYF	TGTGCCAGTGGGCTAGCGGTCTCCTACGAGCAGTACTTC
TRBV28	few	TRBJ2-2	NA	CASSLYAGELFF	TGTGCCAGCAGTTTGTATGCCGGGGAGCTGTTTTTT
TRBV6-1	NA	TRBJ2-3	TRBD1	CASSPGGSVGQYF	TGTGCCAGCAGCCCAGGGGGTTCGGTCGGGCAGTATTTT
TRBV2	few	TRBJ2-1	NA	CASRPNYYEQFF	TGTGCCAGCAGGCCTAATTACTATGAGCAGTTCTTC
TRBV24-1	NA	TRBJ2-3	NA	CATSYQDTQYF	TGTGCCACCAGTTATCAAGATACGCAGTATTTT
TRBV6-2/TRBV6-3	NA	TRBJ2-7	NA	CASRPDSPLSYEQYF	TGTGCCAGCAGACCAGACAGCCCCCTCTCCTACGAGCAGTACTTC
TRBV5-1	NA	TRBJ2-3	TRBD2	CASGRLAGGQADTQYF	TGCGCCAGCGGCCGACTAGCGGGGGGGCAAGCAGATACGCAGTATTTT
TRBV27	NA	TRBJ2-1	TRBD1	CASGPSGTATYNEQFF	TGTGCCAGCGGCCCCTCCGGGACAGCTACCTACAATGAGCAGTTCTTC
TRBV29-1	NA	TRBJ1-2	NA	CSVDLRDGYTF	TGCAGCGTTGATTTGAGGGATGGCTACACCTTC
TRBV20-1	few	TRBJ1-1	NA	CSATTGLSREFMNTEAFF	TGCAGTGCCACAACTGGGCTCTCACGGGAGTTCATGAACACTGAAGCTTTCTTT
TRBV10-3	few	TRBJ1-1	NA	CASWESSEAFF	TGTGCCTCCTGGGAGAGTTCTGAAGCTTTCTTT
TRBV20-1	few	TRBJ2-1	TRBD2	CSAYGEGPKQFF	TGCAGTGCTTACGGGGAGGGCCCAAAGCAGTTCTTC
TRBV27	NA	TRBJ2-2	NA	CASSPLTLTTGELFF	TGTGCCAGCAGTCCCTTAACACTGACTACCGGGGAGCTGTTTTTT
TRBV27	few	TRBJ2-7	TRBD1	CASSSMGQPYEQYF	TGTGCCAGCAGTTCAATGGGACAGCCGTACGAGCAGTACTTC
TRBV15	NA	TRBJ2-1	NA	CATSNSLEQFF	TGTGCCACCAGCAATAGCCTGGAGCAGTTCTTC
TRBV7-9	many	TRBJ2-7	NA	CASSSSGTGFYEQYF	TGTGCCAGCAGCTCATCCGGAACAGGGTTCTACGAGCAGTACTTC
TRBV11-2	few	TRBJ2-7	TRBD2	CASRALAGGGEQYF	TGTGCCAGCAGGGCACTAGCGGGAGGGGGAGAGCAGTACTTC
TRBV7-8	many	TRBJ2-5	TRBD2	CASTVLGLAGVAETQYF	TGTGCCAGCACCGTGTTGGGACTAGCGGGAGTTGCAGAGACCCAGTACTTC
TRBV13	few	TRBJ2-7	NA	CASRFSGYEQYF	TGTGCCAGCAGATTTAGCGGCTACGAGCAGTACTTC
TRBV4-3	NA	TRBJ2-1	NA	CASSQVAEGFREQFF	TGCGCCAGCAGCCAAGTCGCGGAGGGGTTTCGGGAGCAGTTCTTC
TRBV5-1	few	TRBJ1-1	TRBD1	CASSRDRAARDTEAFF	TGCGCCAGCAGCCGGGACAGGGCCGCCAGGGACACTGAAGCTTTCTTT
TRBV5-6	few	TRBJ2-4	NA	CASRPKDLAKNIQYF	TGTGCCAGCAGGCCTAAAGACTTAGCCAAAAACATTCAGTACTTC